The clone carrying this TCR beta chain came up a few times. The antigen is not known. Sequencing was at survey level. Some clones are missing from TCRdb's copy, which holds only in-frame ones; the method was immunoSEQ multiplex PCR. Here the sample spans just over 45,000 clones, approximately 80% being singletons. The data originate from a study of fetal regulatory T cell absence and autoimmunity. Notes on the study in general: Pancreas TCRs were oligoclonally enriched versus cord blood, some clones over 85-fold. Pancreas and cord blood did not differ much in TRB family usage.

The CDR3 has 13 residues. Looked up from germline, CDR1 is SNHLY and CDR2 is FYNNEI. Trimming pared 7 bases from V and 13 bases from J, leaving 17 bases between. The material sequenced was cord blood. This TCR was sampled from a newborn boy with IPEX syndrome. V is TRBV2 and J is TRBJ1-6, with TRBD1 as a possible D gene (5 bases). The CDR3, as DNA: TGTGCCAGCAATGGTGGGGGTCCTGGTCCCCTCCACTTT. It codes for CASNGGGPGPLHF.